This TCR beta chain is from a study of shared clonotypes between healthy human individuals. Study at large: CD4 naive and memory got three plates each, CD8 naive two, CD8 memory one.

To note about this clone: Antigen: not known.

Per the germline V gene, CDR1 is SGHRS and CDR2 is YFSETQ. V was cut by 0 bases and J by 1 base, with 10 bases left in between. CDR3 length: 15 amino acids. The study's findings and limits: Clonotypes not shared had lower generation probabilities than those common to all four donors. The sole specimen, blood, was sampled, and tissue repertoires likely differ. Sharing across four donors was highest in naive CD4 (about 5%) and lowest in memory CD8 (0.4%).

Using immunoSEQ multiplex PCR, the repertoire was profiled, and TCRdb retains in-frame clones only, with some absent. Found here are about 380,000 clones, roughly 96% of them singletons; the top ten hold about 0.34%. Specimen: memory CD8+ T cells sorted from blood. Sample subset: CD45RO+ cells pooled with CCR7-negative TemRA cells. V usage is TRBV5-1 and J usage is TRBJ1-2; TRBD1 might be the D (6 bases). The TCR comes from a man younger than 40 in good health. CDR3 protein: CASSLGRDINYGYTF. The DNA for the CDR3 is TGCGCCAGCAGCTTGGGCCGGGACATTAACTATGGCTACACCTTC. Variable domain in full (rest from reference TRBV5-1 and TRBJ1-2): KAGVTQTPRYLIKTRGQQVTLSCSPISGHRSVSWYQQTPGQGLQFLFEYFSETQRNKGNFPGRFSGRQFSNSRSEMNVSTLELGDSALYLCASSLGRDINYGYTFGSGTRLTVV.